Following are 24 T cell receptor beta chains from one sample sequenced in a study of cytomegalovirus exposure and HLA in healthy donors. PCR involved 60 Vbeta and 13 Jbeta primers. Produced via immunoSEQ multiplex PCR; TCRdb's table is partial and in-frame only. Of some 190,000 clones in the sample, approximately 80% were seen once. Sequencing was carried out using PBMCs. These receptor sequences come from a male donor in good health and CMV-seronegative.

This chain connects TRBV19 to TRBJ2-1, with 7 bases that match TRBD2. CDR1 is LNHDA and CDR2 is SQIVND in the germline V gene (reference sequence). V gave up 5 bases and J gave up 3 bases; unmatched junction bases: 4. The CDR3 consists of 14 residues. This chain's CDR3 is CASSLGLDYNEQFF. The DNA for the CDR3 is TGTGCCAGTAGTCTCGGACTAGACTACAATGAGCAGTTCTTC.

The gene calls are TRBV5-1 and TRBJ2-4; TRBD2 matches 12 bases. This CDR3 region has 18 residues. CDR1 is SGHRS, CDR2 YFSETQ, per germline. The trim removed 4 bases at V and 0 bases at J, leaving 8 bases unmatched. The CDR3 nucleotides are TGCGCCAGCAGCCCCGAGGGACTAGCGGGTCTAGCCAAAAACATTCAGTACTTC. It encodes CASSPEGLAGLAKNIQYF.

The chain employs TRBV30 and TRBJ1-6, with D tentatively TRBD1 (6 bases). Trimming left V 3 bases short and J 6 bases short, with 21 bases between. The CDR3 contains 17 residues. CDR1 is GTSNPN and CDR2 is SVGIG in the germline V gene (reference sequence). Here the CDR3 reads CAWRQGEPFRGNSPLHF. CDR3 in DNA: TGTGCCTGGAGACAGGGTGAGCCCTTCAGGGGTAATTCACCCCTCCACTTT.

The chain has TRBV5-6 and TRBJ2-3, with 7 bases fitting TRBD2. The CDR3 consists of 15 residues. With V trimmed by 0 bases and J by 3 bases, 4 bases remained unmatched. Germline CDR1 and CDR2: SGHDT and YYEEEE. CDR3 residues: CASSLVGGGTDTQYF. CDR3 sequence (DNA): TGTGCCAGCAGCTTGGTTGGGGGGGGTACAGATACGCAGTATTTT.

The chain employs TRBV18 and TRBJ1-2; 7 nucleotides match TRBD1. V gave up 3 bases and J gave up 4 bases; unmatched junction bases: 8. Germline loops: CDR1 KGHSH, CDR2 LQKENI. The CDR3 spans 15 residues. CDR3 in DNA: TGTGCCAGCTCACCTTCAACAGGGGTAGGCTATGGCTACACCTTC. This sequence encodes CASSPSTGVGYGYTF.

Only a few counts were recorded for this clone. The chain combines TRBV5-1 with TRBJ2-5; D is ambiguous. In germline, CDR1 is SGHRS, CDR2 YFSETQ. V dropped 0 bases and J dropped 2 bases, with 8 bases sitting between them. This CDR3 has 14 residues. The CDR3 coding sequence is TGCGCCAGCAGCTTGGAGCAGGTACAAGAGACCCAGTACTTC. The encoded protein is CASSLEQVQETQYF.

The CDR3 bases are TGTGCCAGCAGTCGGACTGGCCGGGGGACAGATACGCAGTATTTT. Encoded protein: CASSRTGRGTDTQYF. V is TRBV7-3 and J is TRBJ2-3, with D possibly being TRBD2 (6 bases). V dropped 6 bases and J dropped 3 bases, with 16 bases sitting between them. The CDR3 spans 15 residues. The V gene's germline CDR1 is SGHTA and CDR2 FQGTGA.

This clone was counted between two and nine times. The CDR3 reads CASSEGQSGNTIYF. DNA of the CDR3: TGTGCCAGCAGTGAAGGACAGTCCGGAAACACCATATATTTT. The chain uses TRBV6-1 and TRBJ1-3; D might be TRBD1 (5 bases). The CDR3 runs 14 residues. Trimming took off 1 base at V and 4 bases at J, with 8 bases between the two ends. In germline, CDR1 is MNHNS, CDR2 SASEGT.

The chain joins TRBV5-8 to TRBJ1-5; a weak D match, TRBD1 (5 bases). This CDR3 spans 15 amino acids. CDR1 is SGHTS, CDR2 YDEGEE, per germline. V lost 0 bases and J lost 2, with 9 bases in between. CDR3 nucleotide sequence: TGTGCCAGCAGCTTGGAGGGGTATGGCAATCAGCCCCAGCATTTT. Translated: CASSLEGYGNQPQHF.

This clone was seen just once. J is TRBJ1-4 and V is TRBV28, with 8 bases fitting TRBD1. Germline V CDR1 and CDR2: MDHEN, SYDVKM. CDR3 length equals 12 residues. J was trimmed by 13 bases and V by 5 bases; bases with no gene match: 6. CDR3 residues: CASSPRTGRLFF. For the CDR3, the DNA is TGTGCCAGCAGTCCCCGGACAGGGCGACTGTTTTTT.

V gene TRBV29-1 combines with J gene TRBJ1-2; 7 bases map to TRBD1. V lost 0 bases to trimming and J lost 8 bases; unmatched junction nucleotides: 12. The germline CDR1 and CDR2 sequences are SQVTM and ANQGSEA. This CDR3 contains 15 residues. The CDR3 nucleotides read TGCAGCGTTGAAGATGGTGACGGACAGGAGGGCGGCTACACCTTC. Protein sequence: CSVEDGDGQEGGYTF.

The J gene is TRBJ2-7, the V gene TRBV7-6; D gene ambiguous. Trimming left V 0 bases short and J 1 base short, with 7 bases between. From germline, CDR1 is SGHVS and CDR2 FNYEAQ. This CDR3 has 14 amino acids. The CDR3 is CASSLAVASYEQYF. CDR3 bases: TGTGCCAGCAGCTTAGCGGTAGCTTCCTACGAGCAGTACTTC.

This clone was counted only a few times. This chain connects TRBV7-2 to TRBJ1-2, with TRBD1 as a possible D gene (5 bases). Germline lookup yields CDR1 SGHTA and CDR2 FQGNSA. V was clipped by 0 bases and J by 6 bases, with 14 bases between them. The CDR3 is 15 residues long. The CDR3 bases are TGTGCCAGCAGCTTAGCGAGTTCAGGGCACAATGGCTACACCTTC. Encoded protein: CASSLASSGHNGYTF. The variable domain in full, completed from reference TRBV7-2 and TRBJ1-2, reads GAGVSQSPSNKVTEKGKDVELRCDPISGHTALYWYRQSLGQGLEFLIYFQGNSAPDKSGLPSDRFSAERTGGSVSTLTIQRTQQEDSAVYLCASSLASSGHNGYTFGSGTRLTVV.

This chain uses TRBV28 with TRBJ2-6; possible D gene TRBD2, 6 bases. This CDR3 contains 12 residues. Germline V gene data show CDR1 as MDHEN and CDR2 as SYDVKM. The V end lost 5 bases, the J end lost 12 bases, and 11 bases lay between the germline ends. The CDR3 coding sequence is TGTGCCAGCAGTCCCCTGGGACTCGTCCTGACTTTC. Translated, it gives CASSPLGLVLTF.

This clone showed up just a few times. The V call is TRBV5-1, the J call TRBJ1-1; 7 bases agree with TRBD1. Per germline, CDR1 SGHRS and CDR2 YFSETQ. V lost 4 bases, J lost 4 bases, and 7 bases stayed unmatched. The CDR3 consists of 14 residues. The CDR3 is CASSPRQGATEAFF. The CDR3 nucleotides are TGCGCCAGCAGCCCCCGACAGGGCGCCACTGAAGCTTTCTTT.

This clone occurred a few times. The chain links TRBV5-1 to TRBJ1-6, with 7 bases fitting TRBD1. J gave up 6 bases and V 3 bases, and 6 bases lay outside the gene matches. Germline lookup yields CDR1 SGHRS and CDR2 YFSETQ. This CDR3 contains 15 residues. CDR3 sequence reads: CASSSKGAGNSPLHF. CDR3 nucleotide sequence: TGCGCCAGCAGCTCAAAGGGGGCCGGTAATTCACCCCTCCACTTT.

V usage is TRBV27 and J usage is TRBJ1-1, with D maybe TRBD1 (5 bases). The CDR3 covers 15 residues. The V and J ends lost 3 bases and 4 bases respectively, with 15 bases between them. The germline V gene has CDR1 MNHEY and CDR2 SMNVEV (reference sequence). The CDR3 spells CASSFSGGAITEAFF. In nucleotides, the CDR3 is TGTGCCAGCAGTTTTTCAGGAGGGGCAATCACTGAAGCTTTCTTT.

This sequence joins TRBV14 and TRBJ1-3; D is uncertain. This CDR3 contains 15 residues. Germline V gene sequence: CDR1 SGHDN, CDR2 FVKESK. The V end was cut by 4 bases, the J end by 0 bases, with 10 bases between. CDR3 sequence (DNA): TGTGCCAGCAGCCCGACGGGGATCTCTGGAAACACCATATATTTT. The encoded protein is CASSPTGISGNTIYF. The full variable domain, completed using reference TRBV14 and TRBJ1-3, is EAGVTQFPSHSVIEKGQTVTLRCDPISGHDNLYWYRRVMGKEIKFLLHFVKESKQDESGMPNNRFLAERTGGTYSTLKVQPAELEDSGVYFCASSPTGISGNTIYFGEGSWLTVV.

This clone was detected only once. CDR3 in DNA: TGTGCCAGCAGCTTAGACAGCCCCGCCTACGAGCAGTACTTC. This gives the protein CASSLDSPAYEQYF. The chain carries TRBV7-8 and TRBJ2-5; D remains unclear. The end of the DNA is better explained by TRBJ2-7, so the J call may be wrong. Germline V CDR1 and CDR2: SGHVS, FQNEAQ. The CDR3 is made up of 14 amino acids.

The genes are TRBV11-3 and TRBJ1-1; 9 bases are a match to TRBD1. Germline CDR1 and CDR2: SGHNT and YENEEA. CDR3 length equals 16 residues. The V gene end was trimmed by 5 bases and the J gene end by 4 bases; junction bases not matched to a gene: 11. CDR3 amino acids: CASSGGTGTGTTEAFF. The DNA of the CDR3 is TGTGCCAGCAGCGGGGGGACCGGGACAGGGACCACTGAAGCTTTCTTT.

The chain joins TRBV7-9 to TRBJ2-3, with 15 bases that match TRBD2. This CDR3 has 18 amino acids. J lost 4 bases, V lost 4 bases, and 9 bases had no gene match. Germline loops: CDR1 SEHNR, CDR2 FQNEAQ (reference sequence). This chain's CDR3 is CASSWGLAGGSVADTQYF. Here the CDR3 DNA reads TGTGCCAGCAGCTGGGGACTAGCGGGAGGAAGCGTGGCAGATACGCAGTATTTT.

The chain has TRBV4-2 and TRBJ2-7, with TRBD2 identical over 11 bases. The CDR3 loop spans 18 amino acids. CDR1 and CDR2 from the germline V gene are LGHNA and YNFKEQ. Germline trimming cut 0 bases from V and 4 bases from J; bases unmatched to any gene: 11. The CDR3 nucleotides read TGTGCCAGCAGCCAAGATCGAGGGGTAGCGGGGGGGCAGTACGAGCAGTACTTC. Its protein is CASSQDRGVAGGQYEQYF.

The chain recombines TRBV7-8 with TRBJ2-5; D not certain. Germline CDR1 reads SGHVS; CDR2 reads FQNEAQ. This CDR3 has 15 residues. Trimming removed 6 bases at V and 4 bases at J, with 18 bases between. The CDR3 loop is CASRLIEPQLETQYF. In DNA form, the CDR3 reads TGTGCCAGCAGGTTGATAGAGCCCCAACTAGAGACCCAGTACTTC.

The chain uses TRBV5-1 and TRBJ2-7, with D perhaps TRBD2 (5 bases). V was trimmed by 5 bases and J by 6 bases, leaving 18 bases between them. The CDR3 totals 14 residues. CDR1 and CDR2 (germline): SGHRS, YFSETQ. This CDR3 is CASRRAYEGSEQYF. CDR3 nucleotide sequence: TGCGCCAGCAGGAGAGCTTACGAGGGATCCGAGCAGTACTTC.